This TCR beta chain emerged from a study of cytomegalovirus exposure and HLA in healthy donors. 60 Vbeta and 13 Jbeta primers were used in PCR. Clones were read by immunoSEQ multiplex PCR, and TCRdb kept only the in-frame ones, dropping some. Of approximately 210,000 clones in the sample, roughly 80% were seen once. Study-wide points: Most CMV-associated TCR beta chains appeared HLA-restricted in a later analysis. In a later analysis, a missense DCLRE1C variant was linked to TCR beta V- and J-gene trimming.

Donors likely had unrecorded immune exposures despite being nominally healthy when sampled. Regarding this clone: Its antigen is unknown.

This clonotype was sampled from a woman aged 25-40 years in good health and CMV-seropositive. Input material: PBMCs.

The CDR3 sequence is CASSVSASGSDTQYF. The CDR3, as DNA: TGTGCCAGCAGCGTGTCGGCTAGCGGGTCAGATACGCAGTATTTT. This rearrangement joins TRBV9 to TRBJ2-3; TRBD2 matches at 8 bases. The ends lost 2 bases at V and 4 bases at J; junction bases unmatched: 6. Per the germline V gene, CDR1 is SGDLS and CDR2 is YYNGEE. The CDR3 covers 15 residues.